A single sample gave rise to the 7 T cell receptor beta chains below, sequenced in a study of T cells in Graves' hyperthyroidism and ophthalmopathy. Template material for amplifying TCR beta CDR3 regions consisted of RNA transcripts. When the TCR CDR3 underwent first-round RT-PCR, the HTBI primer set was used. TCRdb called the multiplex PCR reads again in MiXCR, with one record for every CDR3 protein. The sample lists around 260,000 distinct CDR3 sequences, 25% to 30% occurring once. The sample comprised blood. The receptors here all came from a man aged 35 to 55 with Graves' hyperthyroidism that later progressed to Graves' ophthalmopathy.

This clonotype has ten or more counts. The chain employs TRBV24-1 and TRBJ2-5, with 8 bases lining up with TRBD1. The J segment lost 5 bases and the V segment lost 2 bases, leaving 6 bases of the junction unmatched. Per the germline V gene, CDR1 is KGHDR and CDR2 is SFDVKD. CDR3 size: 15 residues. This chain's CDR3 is CATSDSQGAGETQYF. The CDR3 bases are TGTGCCACCAGTGATTCCCAGGGGGCCGGGGAGACCCAGTACTTC.

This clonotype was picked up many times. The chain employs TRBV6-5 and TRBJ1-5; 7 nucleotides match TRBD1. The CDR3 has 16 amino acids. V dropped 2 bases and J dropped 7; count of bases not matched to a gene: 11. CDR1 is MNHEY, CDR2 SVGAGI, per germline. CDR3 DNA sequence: TGTGCCAGCAGTTACCCCGACAGGGTAACGCGACAGCCCCAGCATTTT. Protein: CASSYPDRVTRQPQHF.

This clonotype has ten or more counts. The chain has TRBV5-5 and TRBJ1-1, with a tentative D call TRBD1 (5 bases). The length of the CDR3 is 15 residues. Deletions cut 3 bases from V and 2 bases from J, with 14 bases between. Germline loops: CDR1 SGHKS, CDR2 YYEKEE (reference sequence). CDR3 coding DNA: TGTGCCAGCAGCTATACCCCGGGGACTAACACTGAAGCTTTCTTT. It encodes CASSYTPGTNTEAFF.

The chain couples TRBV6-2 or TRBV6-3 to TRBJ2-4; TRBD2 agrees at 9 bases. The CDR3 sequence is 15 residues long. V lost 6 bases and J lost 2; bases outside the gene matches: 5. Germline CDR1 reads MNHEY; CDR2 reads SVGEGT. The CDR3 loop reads CASRSSGMSKNIQYF. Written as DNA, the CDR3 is TGTGCCAGCAGATCTAGCGGGATGTCCAAAAACATTCAGTACTTC.

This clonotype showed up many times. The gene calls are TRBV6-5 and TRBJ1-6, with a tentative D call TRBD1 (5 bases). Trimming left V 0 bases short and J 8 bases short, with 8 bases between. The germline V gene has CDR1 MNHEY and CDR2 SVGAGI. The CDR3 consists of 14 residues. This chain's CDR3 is CASSYSGTYSPLHF. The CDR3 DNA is TGTGCCAGCAGTTACTCAGGGACTTATTCACCCCTCCACTTT.

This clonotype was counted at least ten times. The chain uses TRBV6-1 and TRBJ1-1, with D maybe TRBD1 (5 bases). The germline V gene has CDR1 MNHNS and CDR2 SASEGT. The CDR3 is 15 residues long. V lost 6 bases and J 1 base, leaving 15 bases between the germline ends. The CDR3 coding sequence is TGTGCCAGCAGAGATGTTGGGGGACCGAACACTGAAGCTTTCTTT. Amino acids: CASRDVGGPNTEAFF.

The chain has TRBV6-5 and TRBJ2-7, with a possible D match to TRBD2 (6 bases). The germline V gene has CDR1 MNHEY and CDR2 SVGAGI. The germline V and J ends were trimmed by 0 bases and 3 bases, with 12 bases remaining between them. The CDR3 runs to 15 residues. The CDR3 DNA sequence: TGTGCCAGCAGTTACTCACGCGGGACTGTCTACGAGCAGTACTTC. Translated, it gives CASSYSRGTVYEQYF.